These 3 T cell receptor beta chains were sequenced from one sample in a study of blood T cell repertoires in COVID-19. TCRdb keeps only in-frame clones here, not all; method: immunoSEQ multiplex PCR. The data show 90,000 to 130,000 clones, over 80% seen once. The sequencing input was peripheral blood. Receptor source: a woman in her sixties or seventies with acute or convalescent COVID-19.

The chain is built from TRBV5-4 and TRBJ2-7; 8 bases match TRBD1. The germline gives CDR1 SGHNT, CDR2 YYREEE (reference sequence). The CDR3 totals 15 residues. Losses at the gene ends were 0 bases for V and 7 bases for J; bases not matched to a gene: 9. CDR3 protein: CASSLEFQGAREQYF. The CDR3, as DNA: TGTGCCAGCAGCTTGGAATTTCAGGGGGCGAGGGAGCAGTACTTC.

The chain joins TRBV7-2 to TRBJ2-7; weak D call: TRBD1 (6 bases). V was cut by 2 bases and J by 6 bases, with 14 bases left in between. CDR1 SGHTA and CDR2 FQGNSA come from the germline V gene. The CDR3 sequence is 14 residues long. The CDR3 nucleotides read TGTGCCAGCAGCTTAACTCAGGGGCGTAGCGAGCAGTACTTC. As protein: CASSLTQGRSEQYF.

The rearrangement uses TRBV5-4 and TRBJ2-7, with D possibly being TRBD1 (5 bases). This CDR3 region has 15 residues. Germline CDR1 reads SGHNT; CDR2 reads YYREEE (reference sequence). Between the trimmed V and J ends, which lost 0 bases and 5 bases, there was a span of 15 bases. The CDR3 nucleotides read TGTGCCAGCAGCTTGGTTGGTCAGGGTGGCCACGAGCAGTACTTC. This gives the protein CASSLVGQGGHEQYF.